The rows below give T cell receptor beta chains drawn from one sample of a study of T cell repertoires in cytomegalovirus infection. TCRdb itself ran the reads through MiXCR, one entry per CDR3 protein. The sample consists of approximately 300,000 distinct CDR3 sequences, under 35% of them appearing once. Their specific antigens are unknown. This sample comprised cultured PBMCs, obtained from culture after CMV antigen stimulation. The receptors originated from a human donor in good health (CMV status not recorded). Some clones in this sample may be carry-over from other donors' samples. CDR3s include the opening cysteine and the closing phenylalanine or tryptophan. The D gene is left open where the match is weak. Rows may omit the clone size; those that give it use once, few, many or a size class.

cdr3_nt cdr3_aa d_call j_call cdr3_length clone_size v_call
TGTGCCATCAGTGAAGAAGGGCGGGATGAAAAACTGTTTTTT CAISEEGRDEKLFF - TRBJ1-4 14 - TRBV10-3
TGTGCTAGTGGGCGGACAGGGAGGGGGAGACTGTTTTTT CASGRTGRGRLFF TRBD1 TRBJ1-4 13 few TRBV12-5
TGTGCCAGCACAGTAGGGCCCCTAGAAGCTTTCTTT CASTVGPLEAFF - TRBJ1-1 12 - TRBV28
TGCAGTGCTAGAGATCTAGGGAACACTGAAGCTTTCTTT CSARDLGNTEAFF - TRBJ1-1 13 few TRBV20-1
TGTGCCAGCAGCTTTACTAGCGGGGGCCAAGAGACCCAGTACTTC CASSFTSGGQETQYF TRBD2 TRBJ2-5 15 - TRBV7-8
TGTGCCAGCAGCCCAGGGGGACAGGGATGGGAATTCCTGGATTCACCCCTCCACTTT CASSPGGQGWEFLDSPLHF TRBD1 TRBJ1-6 19 - TRBV7-9
TGTGCCAGCAGCCGCGCCGGAAGCTCCTACAATGAGCAGTTCTTC CASSRAGSSYNEQFF - TRBJ2-1 15 few TRBV7-9
TGTGCCAGCAGCTACCAAGCGGGAGAGTCCTCCAATGAGCAGTTCTTC CASSYQAGESSNEQFF TRBD2 TRBJ2-1 16 - TRBV7-6
TGCGCCAGCAGCCTCCCAGGGGCGGAAAAACTGTTTTTT CASSLPGAEKLFF - TRBJ1-4 13 few TRBV5-1
TGTGCCAGCAGGCTAACAGGGGAAGGAACTAACTATGGCTACACCTTC CASRLTGEGTNYGYTF TRBD1 TRBJ1-2 16 few TRBV12-3/TRBV12-4
TGTGCCAGCACCCCCGGGGCGGACTGGGGGGAAAAACTGTTTTTT CASTPGADWGEKLFF - TRBJ1-4 15 - TRBV6-6
TGTGCCAGCAGCTTAGGAGAGACTCTGCGCAATCAGCCCCAGCATTTT CASSLGETLRNQPQHF - TRBJ1-5 16 - TRBV7-2
TGTGCCAGCGGGGACAGCTCCTACGAGCAGTACTTC CASGDSSYEQYF TRBD1 TRBJ2-7 12 few TRBV7-3
TGTGCCAGCAAGAGTCAAGAGACCCAGTACTTC CASKSQETQYF - TRBJ2-5 11 - TRBV7-9
TGTGCCAGCAGCCAAGATGGGGGACAATCAGATACGCAGTATTTT CASSQDGGQSDTQYF - TRBJ2-3 15 few TRBV4-2
TGTGCCAGCAGTGGTGAGGGGGCGGCCGGGGAGCTGTTTTTT CASSGEGAAGELFF TRBD1 TRBJ2-2 14 - TRBV2
TGTGCCAGCAGCCCCGGGGGGGTAGCGGCATCCTACGAGCAGTACTTC CASSPGGVAASYEQYF TRBD2 TRBJ2-7 16 many TRBV7-2
TGTGCCAGCAGCCAGGGGACAGGGCGTTCGTACAATGAGCAGTTCTTC CASSQGTGRSYNEQFF TRBD1 TRBJ2-1 16 few TRBV7-6
TGTGCCAGCAGCTTAGTGGGATCAGATACGCAGTATTTT CASSLVGSDTQYF - TRBJ2-3 13 few TRBV7-2
TGTGCCAGCACTAAGCAGGGCCGGAACACTGAAGCTTTCTTT CASTKQGRNTEAFF - TRBJ1-1 14 - TRBV5-6
TGTGCCAGCGGACCCGGGGCCATCACCCTCTACGAGCAGTACTTC CASGPGAITLYEQYF - TRBJ2-7 15 many TRBV5-5
TGTGCCAGCAGCTTAGCGGGGCTAGCGGGGCCCTACGAGCAGTACTTC CASSLAGLAGPYEQYF TRBD2 TRBJ2-7 16 - TRBV7-9
TGCAGCTTCAGGGAGACCGGGGAGCTGTTTTTT CSFRETGELFF - TRBJ2-2 11 few TRBV29-1
TGTGCCAGCAGCTTAGTTTTTCGTTCCCGTTCATCTGGGGCCAACGTCCTGACTTTC CASSLVFRSRSSGANVLTF - TRBJ2-6 19 many TRBV7-8
TGTGCCAGCAGTTTGGAGCCTAGCGGTACAGGGGCCAATGAGCAGTTCTTC CASSLEPSGTGANEQFF - TRBJ2-1 17 few TRBV6-2/TRBV6-3
TGTGCCAGCAGCTTGGCACAGGGTAGGGGTGAAAAACTGTTTTTT CASSLAQGRGEKLFF - TRBJ1-4 15 - TRBV7-6
TGCGCCAGCAGGGCCGGGGCAATGAACACTGAAGCTTTCTTT CASRAGAMNTEAFF - TRBJ1-1 14 - TRBV5-1
TGTGCCAGCAGCTTAGCGGGTGGCGCCTACGAGCAGTACTTC CASSLAGGAYEQYF - TRBJ2-7 14 many TRBV7-2
TGTGCCAGCAGACCTCGGGCCCGGGGCACTGAAGCTTTCTTT CASRPRARGTEAFF - TRBJ1-1 14 - TRBV7-9
TGTGCCAGCAGCCGCTCGATTGAAAAACTGTTTTTT CASSRSIEKLFF - TRBJ1-4 12 many TRBV7-9
TGTGCCAGCAGACGTATAGGTTTTAGAAAACTGTTTTTT CASRRIGFRKLFF - TRBJ1-4 13 - TRBV11-2
TGTGCCAGCACCTCCAGGGGGGAGGGGGGCCATGGCTACACCTTC CASTSRGEGGHGYTF TRBD1 TRBJ1-2 15 few TRBV6-1
TGTGCCAGCAGCCCGGACGGGGGCGAAGCTTTCTTT CASSPDGGEAFF - TRBJ1-1 12 - TRBV7-6
TGTGCCATCAGCTCCTCGGGTACAACAGCCGGGGAGCTGTTTTTT CAISSSGTTAGELFF - TRBJ2-2 15 - TRBV10-3
TGCGCCAGCAGGGACCGACTAGCGGGTAACAATGAGCAGTTCTTC CASRDRLAGNNEQFF TRBD2 TRBJ2-1 15 - TRBV5-1
TGTGCCAGCAGCTCCGACAGTACATTTTCTGAAGCTTTCTTT CASSSDSTFSEAFF - TRBJ1-1 14 - TRBV11-2
TGTGCCAGCAGCCAGGGACAGGGGAACTACGAGCAGTACTTC CASSQGQGNYEQYF TRBD1 TRBJ2-7 14 - TRBV4-2
TGTGCCAGCAGATATTCGACAGGGGGCGGGTTGGAGACCCAGTACTTC CASRYSTGGGLETQYF TRBD1 TRBJ2-5 16 - TRBV6-6
TGTGCCACCCGCGAACAGGGGGACACTGAAGCTTTCTTT CATREQGDTEAFF TRBD1 TRBJ1-1 13 - TRBV10-3
TGTGCCAGCAGCCGCGGGTCGGGGGGGTTTAACACTGAAGCTTTCTTT CASSRGSGGFNTEAFF - TRBJ1-1 16 - TRBV5-5
TGTGCCACCAGCAGAGAGGGCAGGGCGACAGATACGCAGTATTTT CATSREGRATDTQYF - TRBJ2-3 15 - TRBV15
TGCGCCAGCAGTGAGTCGGGGACCCTCAATACGCAGTATTTT CASSESGTLNTQYF - TRBJ2-3 14 - TRBV10-1
TGTGCCAGCAGCGTAGCGGTGGACACCGGGGAGCTGTTTTTT CASSVAVDTGELFF - TRBJ2-2 14 - TRBV9
TGTGCCAGCAGGACATTACAGGTCACAGATACGCAGTATTTT CASRTLQVTDTQYF - TRBJ2-3 14 - TRBV27
TGTGCCAGTATCTGGGGGCCTGGAAACACCATATATTTT CASIWGPGNTIYF - TRBJ1-3 13 many TRBV19
TGTGCCAGCAGTTTAAAGGGAATCAGCTATGGCTACACCTTC CASSLKGISYGYTF - TRBJ1-2 14 - TRBV27
TGTGCCAGCAGTTTTTGGGGGGGCTCTGGAAACACCATATATTTT CASSFWGGSGNTIYF - TRBJ1-3 15 - TRBV28
TGTGCCAGCAGCTTGATGGTGGGAGCCACAGATACGCAGTATTTT CASSLMVGATDTQYF - TRBJ2-3 15 many TRBV7-3
TGTGCCAGTAGTGCGGACTTGTTCACCGGGGAGCTGTTTTTT CASSADLFTGELFF - TRBJ2-2 14 - TRBV19